These 9 T cell receptor beta chains were sequenced from one sample in a study of T cells after yellow fever vaccination. MiXCR was run by TCRdb on the 5' RACE reads, yielding one entry per CDR3 protein. This table holds roughly 170,000 distinct CDR3 sequences, 7% to 10% found once. Sequencing used CD8+ T cells sorted from PBMCs, obtained 45 days after the yellow fever booster vaccination. These TCRs come from a man between 18 and 29 years old who received the YFV17D yellow fever vaccine.

This chain joins TRBV18 and TRBJ1-6, with D unclear. Germline V lookup: CDR1 KGHSH, CDR2 LQKENI. The V and J ends lost 3 bases and 4 bases respectively, with 7 bases between them. The CDR3 has 14 residues. The CDR3 nucleotides read TGTGCCAGCTCACCTTCGGATTATAATTCACCCCTCCACTTT. Translation: CASSPSDYNSPLHF.

The rearrangement joins TRBV5-8 to TRBJ2-3, with 11 bases that match TRBD2. The CDR3 runs 19 residues. Germline CDR1 SGHTS, CDR2 YDEGEE. Trimming cost V 6 bases and J 5 bases; bases outside gene matches: 20. In nucleotides, the CDR3 is TGTGCCAGCACCCCGGTGGCAGGGGAACTAGCGGGGGTCAGAGATACGCAGTATTTT. Residues: CASTPVAGELAGVRDTQYF.

The chain joins TRBV4-3 to TRBJ2-7, with D perhaps matching TRBD2 (7 bases). The CDR3 runs to 15 residues. V shed 3 bases and J shed 1 base, with 13 bases lying between them. CDR1 and CDR2 from the germline V gene are LGHNA and YSLEER. CDR3 in amino acids: CASSQRRGGSYEQYF. The CDR3 DNA reads as TGCGCCAGCAGCCAGAGGAGGGGGGGGTCCTACGAGCAGTACTTC.

V and J are TRBV19 and TRBJ1-5; D may be TRBD1 (6 bases). Germline CDR1 reads LNHDA; CDR2 reads SQIVND (reference sequence). Trimming took off 5 bases at V and 5 bases at J, with 13 bases between the two ends. This CDR3 has 14 amino acids. The CDR3 bases are TGTGCCAGTAGTTACAGGGCGGTTCATCAGCCCCAGCATTTT. It is translated as CASSYRAVHQPQHF.

The genes are TRBV7-8 and TRBJ2-1, with TRBD2 matching 7 bases. CDR3 length: 16 amino acids. With V trimmed by 7 bases and J by 0 bases, 9 bases remained unmatched. The germline gives CDR1 SGHVS, CDR2 FQNEAQ. The CDR3 nucleotides are TGTGCCAGCACCGCACTAGGGACTAACTCCTACAATGAGCAGTTCTTC. It translates to CASTALGTNSYNEQFF.

CDR3 DNA sequence: TGTGCCAGCAGGCCCGTTAACTATGGCTACACCTTC. This sequence encodes CASRPVNYGYTF. The gene calls are TRBV2 and TRBJ1-2; D gene ambiguous. The V gene lost 6 bases and the J gene lost 1 base, with 6 bases spanning the gap. The CDR3 contains 12 residues. Germline V lookup: CDR1 SNHLY, CDR2 FYNNEI.

This clonotype was seen a handful of times. V gene TRBV7-2 combines with J gene TRBJ2-3; 7 bases map to TRBD2. The junction had 10 bases not matched to a gene; V was cut back by 1 base and J by 3 bases. The CDR3 loop spans 17 amino acids. Germline V gene data show CDR1 as SGHTA and CDR2 as FQGNSA. CDR3: CASSLGETGGRTDTQYF. DNA of the CDR3: TGTGCCAGCAGCTTAGGGGAGACGGGGGGTAGGACAGATACGCAGTATTTT.

The rearrangement joins TRBV12-3 or TRBV12-4 to TRBJ2-2, with TRBD1 matching over 9 bases. The ends lost 2 bases at V and 5 bases at J; junction bases unmatched: 6. The CDR3 length is 16 residues. CDR3 protein: CASSLLTGGRTGELFF. The DNA for the CDR3 is TGTGCCAGCAGTTTACTTACAGGGGGCCGGACCGGGGAGCTGTTTTTT.

This clonotype was observed a few times. This rearrangement joins TRBV5-5 to TRBJ1-2; possible D gene TRBD1, 6 bases. V dropped 4 bases and J dropped 6 bases, with 10 bases sitting between them. The CDR3 covers 12 residues. The V gene's germline CDR1 is SGHKS and CDR2 YYEKEE (reference sequence). The CDR3 loop reads CASSVQGHGYTF. CDR3 coding DNA: TGTGCCAGCAGCGTACAGGGACATGGCTACACCTTC.